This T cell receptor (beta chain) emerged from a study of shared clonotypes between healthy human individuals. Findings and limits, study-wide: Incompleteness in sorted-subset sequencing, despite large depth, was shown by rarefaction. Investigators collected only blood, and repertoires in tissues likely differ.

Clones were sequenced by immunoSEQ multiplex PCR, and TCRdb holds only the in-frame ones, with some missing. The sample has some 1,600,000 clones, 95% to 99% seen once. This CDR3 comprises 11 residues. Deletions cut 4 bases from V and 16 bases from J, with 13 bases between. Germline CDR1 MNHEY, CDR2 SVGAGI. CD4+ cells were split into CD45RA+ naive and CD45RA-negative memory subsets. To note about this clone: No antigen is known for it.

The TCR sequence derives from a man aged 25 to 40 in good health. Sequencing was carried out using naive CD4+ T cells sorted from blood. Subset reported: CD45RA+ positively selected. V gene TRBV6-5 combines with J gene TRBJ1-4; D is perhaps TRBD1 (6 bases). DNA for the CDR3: TGTGCCAGCAGTTGGGACATCGTCCCGTTTTTT. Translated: CASSWDIVPFF.